This T cell receptor (beta chain) was identified during a study of blood T cell repertoires in COVID-19. Study-level background: Both acute and convalescent COVID-19 samples were obtained from the United States, Italy and Spain. Sample material is recorded as cDNA or gDNA derived from T cells, B-cell-depleted T cells, or PBMCs.

As handled by the study authors: Amplified reference gene primers provided the basis for estimating nucleated cell counts. This table comes from immunoSEQ multiplex PCR, and its TCRdb copy is limited to in-frame clones, with some not included. Clone size and the V and J calls come from that table; the DNA yielded D and trimming. The repertoire has some 250,000 clones, around 80% of them found once; the top ten carry around 30%. The specimen sequenced was peripheral blood. The TCR was taken from a middle-aged man with acute or convalescent COVID-19.

The CDR3 region has the DNA TGTGCCATCAAGGCGGGTAGAGGCACCGGGGAGCTGTTTTTT. It is translated as CAIKAGRGTGELFF. V and J are TRBV10-3 and TRBJ2-2; a possible D gene is TRBD2 (5 bases). Germline values: CDR1 ENHRY, CDR2 SYGVKD. The CDR3 totals 14 residues. The V end lost 7 bases, the J end lost 4 bases, and 13 bases lay between the germline ends.